The rows below give T cell receptor beta chains drawn from one sample of a study of vaccination effects on CD4 cells after COVID-19. Antigen specificity for these receptors is unknown. Sequencing was performed with immunoSEQ multiplex PCR; in TCRdb, only in-frame clones are kept and a portion is missing. The data hold under 75,000 clones, with 80% observed a single time. Sequenced material: CD4+ T cells from PBMCs cultured with SARS-CoV-2 spike peptides, taken before COVID-19 vaccination. These receptors were taken from a human donor who received a COVID-19 vaccine. The CDR3 runs from the conserved cysteine through the conserved F or W. D genes are given only for firm matches. Expanded clones get a size class; other rows say once, few or many, or leave the size out.

D gene: TRBD1; V gene: TRBV30; clone size: .; J gene: TRBJ1-6; CDR3 length: 14; CDR3 protein: CACDPGQGGSPLHF; CDR3 DNA: TGTGCCTGCGACCCCGGACAGGGGGGTTCACCCCTCCACTTT
D gene: .; V gene: TRBV6-1; clone size: .; J gene: TRBJ1-1; CDR3 length: 13; CDR3 protein: CASSEWPAYEAFF; CDR3 DNA: TGTGCCAGCAGTGAATGGCCCGCTTATGAAGCTTTCTTT
D gene: .; V gene: TRBV2; clone size: few; J gene: TRBJ2-2; CDR3 length: 15; CDR3 protein: CASIRTGLSTGELFF; CDR3 DNA: TGTGCCAGCATTAGAACAGGGTTGAGCACCGGGGAGCTGTTTTTT
D gene: TRBD1; V gene: TRBV7-2; clone size: .; J gene: TRBJ1-2; CDR3 length: 13; CDR3 protein: CASSYTGEYGYTF; CDR3 DNA: TGTGCCAGCAGCTATACAGGGGAGTATGGCTACACCTTC
D gene: .; V gene: TRBV18; clone size: .; J gene: TRBJ1-5; CDR3 length: 14; CDR3 protein: CASSPSTVNQPQHF; CDR3 DNA: TGTGCCAGCTCACCCAGTACCGTCAATCAGCCCCAGCATTTT
D gene: .; V gene: TRBV18; clone size: once; J gene: TRBJ2-3; CDR3 length: 16; CDR3 protein: CASSPRRRGSTDTQYF; CDR3 DNA: TGTGCCAGCTCACCACGCCGGCGGGGAAGCACAGATACGCAGTATTTT
D gene: TRBD1; V gene: TRBV19; clone size: .; J gene: TRBJ2-2; CDR3 length: 15; CDR3 protein: CASSTGTGGLGELFF; CDR3 DNA: TGTGCCAGTAGTACGGGGACAGGGGGACTCGGGGAGCTGTTTTTT
D gene: TRBD1; V gene: TRBV7-8; clone size: .; J gene: TRBJ2-2; CDR3 length: 15; CDR3 protein: CASSFRDSGTGELFF; CDR3 DNA: TGTGCCAGCAGCTTCAGGGACAGTGGCACCGGGGAGCTGTTTTTT
D gene: .; V gene: TRBV6-4; clone size: .; J gene: TRBJ2-1; CDR3 length: 16; CDR3 protein: CASSNYPGSLYNEQFF; CDR3 DNA: TGTGCCAGCAGTAACTATCCAGGGAGCCTCTACAATGAGCAGTTCTTC
D gene: .; V gene: TRBV20-1; clone size: few; J gene: TRBJ1-5; CDR3 length: 11; CDR3 protein: CSALSKWAQHF; CDR3 DNA: TGCAGTGCGCTATCGAAGTGGGCCCAGCATTTT
D gene: .; V gene: TRBV5-1; clone size: .; J gene: TRBJ1-2; CDR3 length: 15; CDR3 protein: CASRRDGQPNYGYTF; CDR3 DNA: TGCGCCAGCCGCCGGGACGGGCAACCCAACTATGGCTACACCTTC
D gene: .; V gene: TRBV4-1; clone size: .; J gene: TRBJ2-6; CDR3 length: 18; CDR3 protein: CASSQGGQFAGGANVLTF; CDR3 DNA: TGCGCCAGCAGCCAAGGGGGACAGTTCGCGGGAGGGGCCAACGTCCTGACTTTC
D gene: .; V gene: TRBV15; clone size: .; J gene: TRBJ2-5; CDR3 length: 13; CDR3 protein: CATSRDIQETQYF; CDR3 DNA: TGTGCCACCAGCAGGGACATCCAAGAGACCCAGTACTTC
D gene: TRBD2; V gene: TRBV11-3; clone size: few; J gene: TRBJ2-2; CDR3 length: 18; CDR3 protein: CASSLSGLAGGFTGELFF; CDR3 DNA: TGTGCCAGCAGCCTCTCGGGACTAGCGGGGGGATTCACCGGGGAGCTGTTTTTT
D gene: .; V gene: TRBV3-1/TRBV3-2; clone size: .; J gene: TRBJ2-5; CDR3 length: 15; CDR3 protein: CASSPSSPRRETQYF; CDR3 DNA: TGTGCCAGCAGCCCGAGCTCACCTCGCAGAGAGACCCAGTACTTC
D gene: .; V gene: TRBV12-3/TRBV12-4; clone size: .; J gene: TRBJ1-6; CDR3 length: 12; CDR3 protein: CASRRSNSPLHF; CDR3 DNA: TGTGCCAGCAGAAGGAGTAATTCACCCCTCCACTTT
D gene: .; V gene: TRBV28; clone size: .; J gene: TRBJ1-5; CDR3 length: 15; CDR3 protein: CASSFAGARNQPQHF; CDR3 DNA: TGTGCCAGCAGTTTCGCAGGGGCCCGCAATCAGCCCCAGCATTTT
D gene: TRBD2; V gene: TRBV7-2; clone size: few; J gene: TRBJ2-1; CDR3 length: 18; CDR3 protein: CASSSGLAGVQIYNEQFF; CDR3 DNA: TGTGCCAGCAGCTCGGGACTAGCGGGGGTGCAGATCTACAATGAGCAGTTCTTC
D gene: .; V gene: TRBV5-1; clone size: .; J gene: TRBJ2-6; CDR3 length: 16; CDR3 protein: CASSSQGWSGANVLTF; CDR3 DNA: TGCGCCAGCAGCAGCCAGGGGTGGAGTGGGGCCAACGTCCTGACTTTC
D gene: .; V gene: TRBV2; clone size: .; J gene: TRBJ2-1; CDR3 length: 13; CDR3 protein: CASREGTYNEQFF; CDR3 DNA: TGTGCCAGCAGGGAGGGGACCTACAATGAGCAGTTCTTC
D gene: TRBD1; V gene: TRBV18; clone size: .; J gene: TRBJ1-4; CDR3 length: 15; CDR3 protein: CASSLGRTGREKLFF; CDR3 DNA: TGTGCCAGCTCACTGGGGCGGACAGGGCGTGAAAAACTGTTTTTT
D gene: .; V gene: TRBV19; clone size: .; J gene: TRBJ1-4; CDR3 length: 13; CDR3 protein: CASKQGRYEKLFF; CDR3 DNA: TGTGCCAGTAAGCAGGGGCGTTATGAAAAACTGTTTTTT
D gene: TRBD1; V gene: TRBV28; clone size: .; J gene: TRBJ1-5; CDR3 length: 14; CDR3 protein: CASNEDRGGQPQHF; CDR3 DNA: TGTGCCAGCAACGAGGACAGGGGTGGGCAGCCCCAGCATTTT
D gene: .; V gene: TRBV7-2; clone size: few; J gene: TRBJ1-1; CDR3 length: 14; CDR3 protein: CASSFKYRDTEAFF; CDR3 DNA: TGTGCCAGCAGCTTTAAGTACAGGGACACTGAAGCTTTCTTT
D gene: TRBD1; V gene: TRBV7-9; clone size: few; J gene: TRBJ1-2; CDR3 length: 15; CDR3 protein: CASSSPGQEGYGYTF; CDR3 DNA: TGTGCCAGCAGCTCGCCGGGACAGGAAGGGTATGGCTACACCTTC
D gene: .; V gene: TRBV6-5; clone size: .; J gene: TRBJ1-5; CDR3 length: 13; CDR3 protein: CASKGGGDQPQHF; CDR3 DNA: TGTGCCAGCAAGGGGGGGGGCGATCAGCCCCAGCATTTT
D gene: TRBD2; V gene: TRBV4-2; clone size: once; J gene: TRBJ2-5; CDR3 length: 15; CDR3 protein: CASSQDFGGGMSQYF; CDR3 DNA: TGTGCCAGCAGCCAAGATTTCGGCGGGGGGATGTCCCAGTACTTC
D gene: .; V gene: TRBV2; clone size: few; J gene: TRBJ1-4; CDR3 length: 14; CDR3 protein: CASLWERGGEKLFF; CDR3 DNA: TGTGCCAGCCTCTGGGAAAGGGGCGGCGAAAAACTGTTTTTT
D gene: TRBD1; V gene: TRBV2; clone size: few; J gene: TRBJ1-6; CDR3 length: 16; CDR3 protein: CASSSPTGGTNSPLHF; CDR3 DNA: TGTGCCAGCAGTTCTCCGACAGGGGGGACAAATTCACCCCTCCACTTT
D gene: TRBD1; V gene: TRBV6-4; clone size: few; J gene: TRBJ2-2; CDR3 length: 14; CDR3 protein: CASSVDRAAGELFF; CDR3 DNA: TGTGCCAGCAGTGTCGACAGGGCGGCCGGGGAGCTGTTTTTT
D gene: .; V gene: TRBV5-1; clone size: .; J gene: TRBJ2-5; CDR3 length: 13; CDR3 protein: CASSLMAAETQYF; CDR3 DNA: TGCGCCAGCAGCTTGATGGCCGCGGAGACCCAGTACTTC
D gene: .; V gene: TRBV11-3; clone size: .; J gene: TRBJ1-2; CDR3 length: 19; CDR3 protein: CASSLVDLKGDGANYGYTF; CDR3 DNA: TGTGCCAGCAGCTTAGTAGATTTGAAGGGGGACGGGGCTAACTATGGCTACACCTTC
D gene: TRBD2; V gene: TRBV9; clone size: few; J gene: TRBJ2-2; CDR3 length: 17; CDR3 protein: CASSGLAGGVNTGELFF; CDR3 DNA: TGTGCCAGCAGCGGTCTAGCGGGGGGCGTGAACACCGGGGAGCTGTTTTTT
D gene: TRBD1; V gene: TRBV3-1/TRBV3-2; clone size: .; J gene: TRBJ2-1; CDR3 length: 17; CDR3 protein: CASSQGWGGTGGTEQFF; CDR3 DNA: TGTGCCAGCAGCCAAGGGTGGGGGGGGACAGGGGGAACTGAGCAGTTCTTC
D gene: .; V gene: TRBV5-1; clone size: .; J gene: TRBJ1-1; CDR3 length: 16; CDR3 protein: CASSLAIGAANTEAFF; CDR3 DNA: TGCGCCAGCAGCTTGGCCATCGGGGCTGCAAACACTGAAGCTTTCTTT
D gene: TRBD2; V gene: TRBV9; clone size: .; J gene: TRBJ2-1; CDR3 length: 16; CDR3 protein: CASSVEGLAGWNEQFF; CDR3 DNA: TGTGCCAGCAGCGTAGAGGGACTAGCGGGTTGGAATGAGCAGTTCTTC
D gene: .; V gene: TRBV3-1/TRBV3-2; clone size: .; J gene: TRBJ2-3; CDR3 length: 16; CDR3 protein: CASSRAGAGGTDTQYF; CDR3 DNA: TGTGCCAGCAGCCGGGCGGGGGCGGGGGGCACAGATACGCAGTATTTT
D gene: .; V gene: TRBV5-1; clone size: .; J gene: TRBJ2-2; CDR3 length: 14; CDR3 protein: CASGKEGNTGELFF; CDR3 DNA: TGCGCCAGCGGAAAGGAGGGAAACACCGGGGAGCTGTTTTTT
D gene: .; V gene: TRBV11-1; clone size: .; J gene: TRBJ1-5; CDR3 length: 13; CDR3 protein: CASSRTDNQPQHF; CDR3 DNA: TGTGCCAGCAGTAGGACAGACAATCAGCCCCAGCATTTT
D gene: TRBD1; V gene: TRBV5-1; clone size: .; J gene: TRBJ1-2; CDR3 length: 15; CDR3 protein: CASSTTGGVSYGYTF; CDR3 DNA: TGCGCCAGCAGCACAACAGGGGGCGTGAGCTATGGCTACACCTTC
D gene: .; V gene: TRBV6-5; clone size: .; J gene: TRBJ1-3; CDR3 length: 15; CDR3 protein: CASSYQGQGGNTIYF; CDR3 DNA: TGTGCCAGCAGTTACCAGGGGCAGGGTGGAAACACCATATATTTT
D gene: .; V gene: TRBV7-8; clone size: .; J gene: TRBJ2-3; CDR3 length: 12; CDR3 protein: CASSPGARKQYF; CDR3 DNA: TGTGCCAGCAGTCCGGGGGCTCGGAAGCAGTATTTT
D gene: .; V gene: TRBV19; clone size: .; J gene: TRBJ1-2; CDR3 length: 15; CDR3 protein: CASSSRDPPLRGYTF; CDR3 DNA: TGTGCCAGTAGTAGTCGGGACCCACCTTTGCGTGGCTACACCTTC
D gene: TRBD2; V gene: TRBV7-2; clone size: .; J gene: TRBJ2-2; CDR3 length: 17; CDR3 protein: CASSLVAGGPITGELFF; CDR3 DNA: TGTGCCAGCAGCTTAGTAGCGGGGGGGCCCATCACCGGGGAGCTGTTTTTT
D gene: .; V gene: TRBV29-1; clone size: once; J gene: TRBJ2-3; CDR3 length: 16; CDR3 protein: CSVEGQPGLGTDTQYF; CDR3 DNA: TGCAGCGTTGAAGGGCAACCGGGATTAGGGACAGATACGCAGTATTTT
D gene: .; V gene: TRBV2; clone size: .; J gene: TRBJ2-1; CDR3 length: 14; CDR3 protein: CASSFIGTYNEQFF; CDR3 DNA: TGTGCCAGCAGTTTTATCGGGACTTACAATGAGCAGTTCTTC
D gene: .; V gene: TRBV5-1; clone size: .; J gene: TRBJ2-3; CDR3 length: 14; CDR3 protein: CASSLGVFTDTQYF; CDR3 DNA: TGCGCCAGCAGCTTGGGTGTGTTCACAGATACGCAGTATTTT
D gene: TRBD1; V gene: TRBV18; clone size: .; J gene: TRBJ1-3; CDR3 length: 18; CDR3 protein: CASSPTRQGVISGNTIYF; CDR3 DNA: TGTGCCAGCTCACCCACGCGACAGGGGGTTATTTCTGGAAACACCATATATTTT
D gene: TRBD1; V gene: TRBV30; clone size: .; J gene: TRBJ1-2; CDR3 length: 13; CDR3 protein: CAWSRGALEGYTF; CDR3 DNA: TGTGCCTGGAGCAGGGGGGCCTTGGAAGGCTACACCTTC
D gene: .; V gene: TRBV5-1; clone size: .; J gene: TRBJ1-1; CDR3 length: 13; CDR3 protein: CASSLQEYTEAFF; CDR3 DNA: TGCGCCAGCAGCTTGCAGGAGTACACTGAAGCTTTCTTT
D gene: TRBD1; V gene: TRBV5-1; clone size: .; J gene: TRBJ1-6; CDR3 length: 15; CDR3 protein: CASSSGQAPNSPLHF; CDR3 DNA: TGCGCCAGCAGCTCCGGACAGGCTCCCAATTCACCCCTCCACTTT
D gene: .; V gene: TRBV7-6; clone size: .; J gene: TRBJ1-2; CDR3 length: 15; CDR3 protein: CASSPVGSPNYGYTF; CDR3 DNA: TGTGCCAGCAGCCCCGTAGGGTCACCGAACTATGGCTACACCTTC
D gene: .; V gene: TRBV9; clone size: .; J gene: TRBJ1-1; CDR3 length: 14; CDR3 protein: CASSIRQEGTEAFF; CDR3 DNA: TGTGCCAGCAGCATAAGGCAGGAGGGGACTGAAGCTTTCTTT
D gene: TRBD2; V gene: TRBV6-5; clone size: few; J gene: TRBJ2-1; CDR3 length: 15; CDR3 protein: CASTPLAGGYNEQFF; CDR3 DNA: TGTGCCAGCACCCCACTAGCGGGGGGGTACAATGAGCAGTTCTTC